Presented here are 32 T cell receptor beta chains from one specimen sequenced in a study of T cells in narcolepsy. Generated by immunoSEQ multiplex PCR, the TCRdb table keeps only in-frame clones and is missing some. The sample has approximately 38,000 clones; around 87% are singletons. The sample consisted of CD45RA- memory CD4+ T cells from PBMCs. The receptors derive from a human donor with narcolepsy.

V and J are TRBV2 and TRBJ2-6; D is unclear. Germline V lookup: CDR1 SNHLY, CDR2 FYNNEI. V was clipped by 8 bases and J by 0 bases, with 5 bases between them. This CDR3 has 13 amino acids. The DNA of the CDR3 is TGTGCCAGCGGCGACTCTGGGGCCAACGTCCTGACTTTC. Encoded protein: CASGDSGANVLTF.

This chain connects TRBV5-6 to TRBJ2-5; no clear D. Between the trimmed V and J ends, which lost 2 bases and 5 bases, there was a span of 7 bases. Germline-derived CDR1 and CDR2 are SGHDT and YYEEEE. The CDR3 contains 12 residues. The CDR3: CASSFSIETQYF. CDR3 DNA sequence: TGTGCCAGCAGCTTTTCCATCGAGACCCAGTACTTC.

The rearrangement joins TRBV6-1 to TRBJ1-6, with D perhaps matching TRBD1 (6 bases). This CDR3 has 17 residues. The germline V and J ends were trimmed by 1 base and 4 bases, with 14 bases remaining between them. CDR1 and CDR2 (germline): MNHNS, SASEGT. Written as DNA, the CDR3 is TGTGCCAGCAGTGAAGTAATTATCCAGGGGTATAATTCACCCCTCCACTTT. It encodes CASSEVIIQGYNSPLHF.

This chain uses TRBV5-1 with TRBJ2-7; D gene ambiguous. The CDR3 has 12 amino acids. The ends were cut back, 5 bases at V and 1 base at J, with 7 bases in the middle. CDR1 SGHRS and CDR2 YFSETQ come from the germline V gene. CDR3 sequence (DNA): TGCGCCAGCAGGGGCGAGTCCTACGAGCAGTACTTC. It encodes CASRGESYEQYF.

The J gene is TRBJ2-1, the V gene TRBV14; unclear D gene. The CDR3 extends over 15 amino acids. The germline CDR1 and CDR2 sequences are SGHDN and FVKESK. V dropped 0 bases and J dropped 6 bases, with 12 bases sitting between them. The chain's CDR3 is CASSQETGPGNEQFF. DNA of the CDR3: TGTGCCAGCAGCCAAGAAACCGGGCCAGGCAATGAGCAGTTCTTC.

The J gene is TRBJ1-2, the V gene TRBV7-2; 8 bases agree with TRBD1. The CDR3 spans 14 residues. The J segment lost 3 bases and the V segment lost 4 bases, leaving 4 bases of the junction unmatched. Germline CDR1 reads SGHTA; CDR2 reads FQGNSA. The CDR3 protein is CASSSLTGDYGYTF. CDR3 DNA sequence: TGTGCCAGCAGCTCGCTGACAGGGGACTATGGCTACACCTTC. Combining the CDR3 with reference TRBV7-2 and TRBJ1-2 gives the whole variable domain GAGVSQSPSNKVTEKGKDVELRCDPISGHTALYWYRQSLGQGLEFLIYFQGNSAPDKSGLPSDRFSAERTGGSVSTLTIQRTQQEDSAVYLCASSSLTGDYGYTFGSGTRLTVV.

V usage is TRBV9 and J usage is TRBJ1-2, with D maybe TRBD1 (5 bases). Germline-derived CDR1 and CDR2 are SGDLS and YYNGEE. The CDR3 spans 14 residues. V lost 6 bases, J lost 5 bases, and 17 bases lay in between. The CDR3 DNA is TGTGCCAGCAACCCAGGCCAGGGTAAATATGGCTACACCTTC. Its protein product is CASNPGQGKYGYTF.

The V call is TRBV6-5, the J call TRBJ1-6; no clear D. The CDR3 covers 12 residues. Germline lookup yields CDR1 MNHEY and CDR2 SVGAGI. V was clipped by 5 bases and J by 9 bases, with 8 bases between them. The CDR3, as DNA: TGTGCCAGCAGTGAGCTCGGTTCACCCCTCCACTTT. Translation gives CASSELGSPLHF.

V usage is TRBV4-2 and J usage is TRBJ1-3, with D hard to call. Germline values: CDR1 LGHNA, CDR2 YNFKEQ. The CDR3 spans 17 residues. Trimming pared 2 bases from V and 4 bases from J, leaving 18 bases between. The CDR3 DNA sequence: TGTGCCAGCAGCCAAACCACTCGTATAGGGAGCGGAAACACCATATATTTT. Encoded protein: CASSQTTRIGSGNTIYF.

This chain joins TRBV2 and TRBJ2-7, with D possibly being TRBD2 (5 bases). This CDR3 comprises 11 residues. Germline CDR1 SNHLY, CDR2 FYNNEI. The V end was cut by 11 bases, the J end by 5 bases, with 13 bases between. The CDR3 reads CASKALDEQYF. DNA of the CDR3: TGTGCCTCCAAAGCACTAGACGAGCAGTACTTC.

The chain combines TRBV5-4 with TRBJ1-2; TRBD1 is a possible D gene (5 bases). V lost 6 bases, J lost 4 bases, and 16 bases lay in between. This CDR3 is 14 amino acids long. Germline assignment: CDR1 SGHNT and CDR2 YYREEE (reference sequence). CDR3 sequence: CASTLSKGPYGYTF. The CDR3 DNA is TGTGCCAGCACCCTTAGTAAGGGACCCTATGGCTACACCTTC. Together with reference TRBV5-4 and TRBJ1-2, the CDR3 gives the full variable domain: ETGVTQSPTHLIKTRGQQVTLRCSSQSGHNTVSWYQQALGQGPQFIFQYYREEENGRGNFPPRFSGLQFPNYSSELNVNALELDDSALYLCASTLSKGPYGYTFGSGTRLTVV.

The table lists this clone with a count of one. The gene calls are TRBV18 and TRBJ1-5; D remains unclear. Trimming cost V 2 bases and J 7 bases, with 9 bases left between them. Germline V gene lookup returns CDR1 KGHSH and CDR2 LQKENI. This CDR3 has 13 amino acids. The CDR3 is CASSPGLRQPQHF. The CDR3 DNA follows: TGTGCCAGCTCACCAGGGTTGCGGCAGCCCCAGCATTTT.

The genes are TRBV11-2 and TRBJ2-4; no clear D. Germline CDR1 SGHAT, CDR2 FQNNGV. This CDR3 contains 17 residues. V lost 3 bases and J 0 bases, leaving 15 bases between the germline ends. The CDR3 spells CASSFAVSSLAKNIQYF. The CDR3 DNA follows: TGTGCCAGCAGCTTCGCTGTCTCGTCCTTAGCCAAAAACATTCAGTACTTC.

The chain combines TRBV7-2 with TRBJ2-1; perhaps D is TRBD1 or TRBD2 (5 bases each). The CDR3 runs to 15 residues. Germline V gives CDR1 SGHTA, CDR2 FQGNSA. V was shortened by 1 base and J by 6 bases, with 13 bases between the two germline ends. In DNA, the CDR3 is TGTGCCAGCAGCTTAGTACCCGGGACCACCAATGAGCAGTTCTTC. Protein product: CASSLVPGTTNEQFF. Using reference TRBV7-2 and TRBJ2-1 for the parts outside the CDR3, the full variable domain is GAGVSQSPSNKVTEKGKDVELRCDPISGHTALYWYRQSLGQGLEFLIYFQGNSAPDKSGLPSDRFSAERTGGSVSTLTIQRTQQEDSAVYLCASSLVPGTTNEQFFGPGTRLTVL.

The rearrangement joins TRBV5-1 to TRBJ1-4; maybe TRBD1 (5 bases). The CDR3 spans 15 residues. V dropped 4 bases and J dropped 2 bases, with 12 bases sitting between them. CDR1 and CDR2 from the germline V gene are SGHRS and YFSETQ. DNA of the CDR3: TGCGCCAGCAGCACCCAGGGTACCACTAATGAAAAACTGTTTTTT. Translating gives CASSTQGTTNEKLFF.

V is TRBV10-3 and J is TRBJ1-3; perhaps TRBD1 as D (5 bases). Germline assignment: CDR1 ENHRY and CDR2 SYGVKD. The CDR3 loop spans 17 amino acids. V was trimmed by 0 bases and J by 4 bases, leaving 16 bases between them. The CDR3 sequence is CAISESTKGVAGNTIYF. The CDR3, as DNA: TGTGCCATCAGTGAGTCGACTAAAGGGGTAGCCGGAAACACCATATATTTT.

The rearrangement uses TRBV7-2 and TRBJ2-7; 8 bases fit TRBD1. Trimming cost V 5 bases and J 5 bases; bases outside gene matches: 11. Per germline, CDR1 SGHTA and CDR2 FQGNSA. There are 15 residues in the CDR3. CDR3 nucleotide sequence: TGTGCCAGCAGCATCGCCGGGACAGGATACCACGAGCAGTACTTC. This translates into CASSIAGTGYHEQYF.

The CDR3 is CASSFPPGQKNTEAFF. The CDR3 region has the DNA TGTGCCAGCAGCTTCCCACCGGGACAGAAGAACACTGAAGCTTTCTTT. The chain employs TRBV7-9 and TRBJ1-1; 7 bases agree with TRBD1. The CDR3 is made up of 16 amino acids. Germline CDR1 reads SEHNR; CDR2 reads FQNEAQ (reference sequence). V was clipped by 3 bases and J by 1 base; unmatched bases: 8.

J is TRBJ2-1 and V is TRBV15; 13 bases match TRBD2. Germline CDR1 and CDR2: LNHNV and YYDKDF (reference sequence). The CDR3 is 19 amino acids. V shed 1 base and J 2 bases; nucleotides not matched to a gene: 8. In DNA, the CDR3 is TGTGCCACCAGCAGAGGATGGACTAGCGGGAGAGGGCCCTACAATGAGCAGTTCTTC. Translating gives CATSRGWTSGRGPYNEQFF.

The chain carries TRBV18 and TRBJ2-1; the D gene is possibly TRBD2 (6 bases). The CDR3 loop spans 15 amino acids. The ends were cut back, 6 bases at V and 4 bases at J, with 16 bases in the middle. The V gene's germline CDR1 is KGHSH and CDR2 LQKENI. The CDR3 protein is CASSYGRSGYNEQFF. In DNA form, the CDR3 reads TGTGCCAGCTCGTACGGGAGATCAGGGTACAATGAGCAGTTCTTC.

This chain joins TRBV11-2 and TRBJ2-1; either TRBD1 or TRBD2 may fit D (5 bases each). This CDR3 is built from 16 residues. V was clipped by 1 base and J by 4 bases, with 14 bases between them. Per germline, CDR1 SGHAT and CDR2 FQNNGV. This chain's CDR3 is CASSLVGTPRYNEQFF. CDR3 in DNA: TGTGCCAGCAGCTTAGTAGGGACCCCACGTTACAATGAGCAGTTCTTC.

V gene TRBV30 combines with J gene TRBJ2-1, with D possibly TRBD1 on 5 matching bases. Trimming removed 7 bases from V and 10 bases from J, with 11 bases in between. Germline-derived CDR1 and CDR2 are GTSNPN and SVGIG (reference sequence). The CDR3 length is 10 residues. The CDR3 DNA reads TGTGCCTCCTCAAGGGGAGAGCAGTTCTTC. This translates into CASSRGEQFF.

This clone was recorded only once. The genes are TRBV11-1 and TRBJ2-4, with 7 bases aligning to TRBD2. Germline-derived CDR1 and CDR2 are SGHAT and FQDESV (reference sequence). J gave up 0 bases and V 5 bases, and 10 bases lay outside the gene matches. The CDR3 has 17 amino acids. CDR3 coding DNA: TGTGCCAGCAGCCCCGGGAGGCAGAAGCTAGCCAAAAACATTCAGTACTTC. It codes for CASSPGRQKLAKNIQYF.

Only a few counts were recorded for this clone. This chain links TRBV7-3 with TRBJ2-2; 9 bases match TRBD1. There are 13 residues in the CDR3. Per the germline V gene, CDR1 is SGHTA and CDR2 is FQGTGA. The trim removed 5 bases at V and 7 bases at J, leaving 2 bases unmatched. The CDR3 loop reads CASSADRGGELFF. CDR3 DNA sequence: TGTGCCAGCAGCGCGGACAGGGGCGGGGAGCTGTTTTTT. The full variable domain, in which reference TRBV7-3 and TRBJ2-2 provide the parts outside the CDR3, is GAGVSQTPSNKVTEKGKYVELRCDPISGHTALYWYRQSLGQGPEFLIYFQGTGAADDSGLPNDRFFAVRPEGSVSTLKIQRTERGDSAVYLCASSADRGGELFFGEGSRLTVL.

This rearrangement joins TRBV11-3 to TRBJ2-7; 8 bases line up with TRBD2. The V gene end was trimmed by 5 bases and the J gene end by 6 bases; junction bases not matched to a gene: 9. CDR1 is SGHNT, CDR2 YENEEA, per germline. The CDR3 extends over 14 amino acids. CDR3 coding DNA: TGTGCCAGCAGCCTACAGCGGGAGTACGGCGAGCAGTACTTC. Translation gives CASSLQREYGEQYF.

In this sample, this clone turned up once. A junction boundary mismatches the germline segment, possibly from a read error. The identical CDR3 is also encoded by other nucleotide sequences in the sample. The rearrangement links TRBV2 to TRBJ2-6; 8 bases map to TRBD2. Per germline, CDR1 SNHLY and CDR2 FYNNEI. CDR3 length: 16 amino acids. The CDR3 is CASRREVGTGANVLTF. For the CDR3, the DNA is TGCGCCAGCAGGCGGGAGGTGGGGACTGGGGCCAACGTCCTGACTTTC.

The chain joins TRBV5-1 to TRBJ1-5; no definite D call. The V gene's germline CDR1 is SGHRS and CDR2 YFSETQ. The CDR3 has 15 residues. Between the trimmed V and J ends, which lost 0 bases and 0 bases, there was a span of 7 bases. The CDR3 nucleotides are TGCGCCAGCAGCTTGGACGGAGGTAGCAATCAGCCCCAGCATTTT. It codes for CASSLDGGSNQPQHF.

The chain carries TRBV19 and TRBJ2-7, with D tentatively TRBD1 (5 bases). The V and J ends lost 4 bases and 4 bases respectively, with 11 bases between them. This CDR3 is 13 amino acids long. Germline loops: CDR1 LNHDA, CDR2 SQIVND (reference sequence). The CDR3 here is CASSRQKGYEQYF. The CDR3 coding sequence is TGTGCCAGTAGTAGACAGAAGGGGTACGAGCAGTACTTC.

The CDR3 nucleotides read TGTGCCAGCAGCTTAGGAGGGGGCGTTGGCTACGAGCAGTACTTC. Amino acids: CASSLGGGVGYEQYF. This sequence joins TRBV7-2 and TRBJ2-7; 7 nucleotides align to TRBD1. The CDR3 totals 15 residues. The junction had 6 bases not matched to a gene; V was cut back by 1 base and J by 3 bases. CDR1 and CDR2 (germline): SGHTA, FQGNSA.

The chain combines TRBV9 with TRBJ1-6; the match to TRBD1 covers 10 bases. Trimming cost V 2 bases and J 11 bases; bases outside gene matches: 13. CDR1 and CDR2 (germline): SGDLS, YYNGEE. This CDR3 is built from 17 residues. The CDR3 DNA is TGTGCCAGCAGCGTTGGGGTCGGTGCGGGACAGGGGACACCCCTCCACTTT. It yields the protein CASSVGVGAGQGTPLHF.

The chain joins TRBV6-1 to TRBJ2-7; a weak D match, TRBD2 (5 bases). V lost 2 bases, J lost 2 bases, and 13 bases lay in between. This CDR3 contains 15 residues. Germline assignment: CDR1 MNHNS and CDR2 SASEGT. The CDR3, as DNA: TGTGCCAGCAGTGAACTAAGAGGGCCTGCCTACGAGCAGTACTTC. It translates to CASSELRGPAYEQYF.

In the case of this clone: The same CDR3 can be traced to other DNA sequences in this sample. The J gene is TRBJ2-7, the V gene TRBV6-4; TRBD2 matches 13 bases. Trimming took 4 bases from V and 0 from J; bases not matched to a gene: 9. Per the germline V gene, CDR1 is MRHNA and CDR2 is SNTAGT. The CDR3 length is 18 residues. Here the CDR3 DNA reads TGTGCCAGCAGTGGAGTACTAGCGGGGGGGGAGAGCTCCTACGAGCAGTACTTC. Translation gives CASSGVLAGGESSYEQYF.